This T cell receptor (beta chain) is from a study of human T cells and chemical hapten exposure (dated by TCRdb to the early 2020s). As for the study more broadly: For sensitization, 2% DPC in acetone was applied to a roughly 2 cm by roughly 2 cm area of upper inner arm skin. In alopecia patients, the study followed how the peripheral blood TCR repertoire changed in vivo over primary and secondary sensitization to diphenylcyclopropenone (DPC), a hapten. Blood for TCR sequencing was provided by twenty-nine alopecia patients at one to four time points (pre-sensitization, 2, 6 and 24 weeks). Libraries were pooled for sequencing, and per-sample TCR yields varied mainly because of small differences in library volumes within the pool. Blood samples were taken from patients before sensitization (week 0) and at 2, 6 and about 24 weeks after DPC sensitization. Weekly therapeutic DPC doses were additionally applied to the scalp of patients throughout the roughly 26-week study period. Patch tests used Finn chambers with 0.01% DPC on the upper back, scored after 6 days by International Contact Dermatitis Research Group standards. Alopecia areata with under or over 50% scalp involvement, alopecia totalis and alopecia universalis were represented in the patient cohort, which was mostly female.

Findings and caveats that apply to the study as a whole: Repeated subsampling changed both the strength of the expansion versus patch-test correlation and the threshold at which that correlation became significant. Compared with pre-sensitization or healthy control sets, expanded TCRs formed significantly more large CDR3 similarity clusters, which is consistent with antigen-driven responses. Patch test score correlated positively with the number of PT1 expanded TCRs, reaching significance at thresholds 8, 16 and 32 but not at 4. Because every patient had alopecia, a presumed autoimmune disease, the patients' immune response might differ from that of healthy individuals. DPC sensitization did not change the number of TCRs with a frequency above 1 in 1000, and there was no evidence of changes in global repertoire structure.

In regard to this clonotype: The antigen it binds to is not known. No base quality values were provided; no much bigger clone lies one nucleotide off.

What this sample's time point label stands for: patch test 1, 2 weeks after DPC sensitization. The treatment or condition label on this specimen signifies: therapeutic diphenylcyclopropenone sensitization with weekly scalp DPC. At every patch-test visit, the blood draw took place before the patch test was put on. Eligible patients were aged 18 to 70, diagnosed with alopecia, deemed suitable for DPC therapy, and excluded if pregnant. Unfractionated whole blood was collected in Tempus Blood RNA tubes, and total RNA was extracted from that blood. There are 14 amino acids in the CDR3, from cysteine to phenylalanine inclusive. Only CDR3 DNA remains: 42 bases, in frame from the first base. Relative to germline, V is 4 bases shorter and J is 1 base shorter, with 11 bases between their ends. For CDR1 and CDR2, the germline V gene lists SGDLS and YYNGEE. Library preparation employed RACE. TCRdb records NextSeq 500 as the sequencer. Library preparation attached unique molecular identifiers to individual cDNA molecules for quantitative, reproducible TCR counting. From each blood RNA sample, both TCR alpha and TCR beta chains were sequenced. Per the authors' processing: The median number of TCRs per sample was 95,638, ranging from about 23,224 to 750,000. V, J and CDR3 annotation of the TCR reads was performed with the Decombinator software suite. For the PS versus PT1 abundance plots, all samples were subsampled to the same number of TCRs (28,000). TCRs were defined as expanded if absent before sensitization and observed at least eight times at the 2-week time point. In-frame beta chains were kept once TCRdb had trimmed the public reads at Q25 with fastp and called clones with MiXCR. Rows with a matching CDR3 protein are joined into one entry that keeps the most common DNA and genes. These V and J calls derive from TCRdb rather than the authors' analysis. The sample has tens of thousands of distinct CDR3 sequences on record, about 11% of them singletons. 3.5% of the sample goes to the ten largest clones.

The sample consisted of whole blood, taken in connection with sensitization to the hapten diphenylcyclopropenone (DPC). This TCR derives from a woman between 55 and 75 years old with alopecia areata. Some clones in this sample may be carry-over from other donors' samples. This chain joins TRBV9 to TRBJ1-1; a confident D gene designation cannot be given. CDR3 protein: CASSSRQTNTEAFF. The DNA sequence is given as TGTGCCAGCAGCTCGAGGCAGACGAACACTGAAGCTTTCTTT. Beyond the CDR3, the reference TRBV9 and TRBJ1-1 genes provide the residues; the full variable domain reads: DSGVTQTPKHLITATGQRVTLRCSPRSGDLSVYWYQQSLDQGLQFLIQYYNGEERAKGNILERFSAQQFPDLHSELNLSSLELGDSALYFCASSSRQTNTEAFFGQGTRLTVV.